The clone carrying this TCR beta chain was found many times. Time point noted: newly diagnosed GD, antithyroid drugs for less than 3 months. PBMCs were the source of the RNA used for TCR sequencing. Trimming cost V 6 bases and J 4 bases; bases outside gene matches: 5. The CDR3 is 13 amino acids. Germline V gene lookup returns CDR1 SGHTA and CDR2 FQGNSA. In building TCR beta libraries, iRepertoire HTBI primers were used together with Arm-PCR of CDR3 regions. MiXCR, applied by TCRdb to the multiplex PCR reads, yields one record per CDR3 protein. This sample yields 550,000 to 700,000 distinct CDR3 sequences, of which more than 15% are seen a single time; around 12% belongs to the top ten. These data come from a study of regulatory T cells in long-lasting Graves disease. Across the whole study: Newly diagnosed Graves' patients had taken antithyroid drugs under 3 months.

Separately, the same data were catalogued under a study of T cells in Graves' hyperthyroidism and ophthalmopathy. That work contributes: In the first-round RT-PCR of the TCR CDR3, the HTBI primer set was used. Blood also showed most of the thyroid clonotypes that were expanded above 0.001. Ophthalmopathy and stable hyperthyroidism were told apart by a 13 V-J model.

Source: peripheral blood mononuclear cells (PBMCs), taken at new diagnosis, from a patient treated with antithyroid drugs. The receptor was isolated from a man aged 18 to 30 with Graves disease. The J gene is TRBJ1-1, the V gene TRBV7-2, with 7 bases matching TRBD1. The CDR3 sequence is CASRRTGTTEAFF. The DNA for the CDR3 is TGTGCCAGCAGGAGGACAGGTACCACTGAAGCTTTCTTT. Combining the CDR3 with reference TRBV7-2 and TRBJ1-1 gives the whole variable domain GAGVSQSPSNKVTEKGKDVELRCDPISGHTALYWYRQSLGQGLEFLIYFQGNSAPDKSGLPSDRFSAERTGGSVSTLTIQRTQQEDSAVYLCASRRTGTTEAFFGQGTRLTVV.